Sequencing of this T cell receptor (beta chain) was carried out in a study of T cells after posttransplantation cyclophosphamide (dated by TCRdb to between 2015 and 2016). As for the study more broadly: Using TRB sequencing, the study followed how the T cell repertoire rebuilt after myeloablative bone marrow transplantation with posttransplantation cyclophosphamide given as GVHD prophylaxis. TRB sequencing was also done on up to about 3 additional blood samples from 2 to 5.2 years after transplant in 3 patients, and on pretransplant blood from 4 patients. Blood from every one of the approximately 36 PTCy patients who had 1-year posttransplant specimens underwent TRB sequencing. Because TRA and TRB clonality were tightly correlated in 8 or 9 samples, subsequent TCR analyses were focused on TRB only. Samples from 35 PTCy-treated patients, along with samples from some 16 of their related bone marrow donors, underwent antigen receptor sequencing. Public TRB sequences were searched against a database of over 3,600 sequences associated with responses to pathogens, tumor antigens, self-antigens and alloantigens. General findings and caveats noted by the study authors: Donor-recipient similarity was low at 1-2 months but increased during the first year, and donor CD8+ memory clones often dominated later blood repertoires. Across under 50 patients, recipient CMV seropositivity and CMV reactivation were highly associated with TRB clonality; PTCy diversity was similar to CNI/methotrexate controls. The TRB repertoires of T cells infiltrating skin or the GI tract showed only limited overlap with the TRB repertoires found in blood.

The germline V gene (reference sequence) supplies CDR1 SGHNT and CDR2 YYREEE. Trimming leaves V shorter by 3 bases and J shorter by 4 bases, with the junction holding 6 bases beyond the gene matches. The CDR3 runs 15 residues from the cysteine to the phenylalanine. The retained sequence is limited to the CDR3, 45 bases, with the frame set at the first base. Only a few counts were recorded for this clone. Its target antigen remains unknown. Base qualities are not provided; no much larger clone lies one nucleotide away. TRB sequencing was run on genomic DNA with either the immunoSEQ assay at survey resolution or the hsTCRB kit. In the original analysis: Initial read processing used immunoSEQ software, and repertoire analyses used the LymphoSeq R package. For each TRB dataset, clonality was calculated as 1 minus normalized Shannon entropy, and the Gini coefficient was computed as well. Phenotypes of unsorted samples were inferred by mapping TRB sequences from sorted subsets of the recipient or donor onto the same recipient's unsorted samples. This immuneACCESS table, as held by TCRdb, lists in-frame sequences with V and J called but not all clones. Of the missing ones, under half trace to an unresolved V gene in checked studies; the others have no known cause. V, J and clone size are taken as reported in that table, and D and trimming were inferred from the DNA itself. This sample has about 30,000 clones, none of them a singleton. The leading ten clones occupy around 2.5% of the sample.

Peripheral blood samples were provided by related bone marrow donors on the day of marrow donation. Peripheral blood and bone marrow mononuclear cells were isolated by Ficoll-Hypaque density centrifugation and cryopreserved. The receptor was isolated from an older woman in good health, CMV-negative, and a related stem cell transplant donor. The rearranged segments are TRBV5-4 and TRBJ2-5; TRBD2 lines up with 10 middle nucleotides. Sample: PBMCs. The CDR3 protein sequence reads: CASSSSGGARETQYF. The nucleotide sequence reads as follows: TGTGCCAGCAGCTCCAGCGGGGGGGCGCGAGAGACCCAGTACTTC.